These 2 T cell receptor beta chains were sequenced from one sample in a study of Tregs in tolerant kidney transplant recipients. Sequencing was performed with immunoSEQ multiplex PCR; in TCRdb, only in-frame clones are kept and a portion is missing. The sample records under 95,000 clones, 85% to 95% being singletons. Here the sequenced sample was Tregs from blood, taken before the transplant. Receptors were obtained from a human donor who received a combined kidney and bone marrow transplant.

This chain uses TRBV4-2 with TRBJ1-4; D perhaps matches TRBD1 (5 bases). The CDR3 spans 16 residues. The ends were cut back, 5 bases at V and 3 bases at J, with 16 bases in the middle. Per the germline V gene, CDR1 is LGHNA and CDR2 is YNFKEQ. CDR3 DNA: TGTGCCAGCAGCGCCGGGGGTACGGGTTCTAATGAAAAACTGTTTTTT. This encodes CASSAGGTGSNEKLFF.

The chain couples TRBV2 to TRBJ2-7; a possible D gene is TRBD1 (6 bases). CDR1 is SNHLY, CDR2 FYNNEI, per germline. This CDR3 region has 14 residues. Between the trimmed V and J ends, which lost 7 bases and 10 bases, there was a span of 23 bases. In DNA form, the CDR3 reads TGTGCCAGCACCTACAGGACAGCTAGTACGGGTCAGTACTTC. Its translation is CASTYRTASTGQYF.